This TCR beta chain was obtained from a study of technical replicates of blood from a few donors. TCRdb's table, derived via immunoSEQ multiplex PCR, lists solely in-frame clones and lacks some. The sample has some 67,000 clones, 95% to 98% seen once; the top ten hold under 0.2%. V gave up 1 base and J gave up 2 bases, with 6 bases separating them. The germline V gene encodes CDR1 SGHNT and CDR2 YENEEA. This CDR3 is built from 14 residues. V is TRBV11-3 and J is TRBJ1-3, with no clear D. The sequencing sample was made of T cells isolated from PBMCs. This TCR was recovered from a human donor in good health. The CDR3 sequence: CASSLAVAGNTIYF. CDR3 DNA: TGTGCCAGCAGCTTAGCGGTAGCTGGAAACACCATATATTTT.